A single TCR beta chain is shown here with its context. Germline lookup yields CDR1 SGHTA and CDR2 FQGNSA. The CDR3 is 16 residues long. V shed 2 bases and J shed 3 bases, with 14 bases lying between them. Excluded were patients with other autoimmune diseases, uncontrolled infections, pregnancy or lactation. From RNA, the CDR3 regions of TCR beta chains were amplified and sequenced. First-round RT-PCR used HTBI primers; second-round multiplex PCR followed. TCRdb used MiXCR to reprocess the multiplex PCR reads, holding one entry per CDR3 protein. The sample holds around 1.1 million distinct CDR3 sequences, 35% to 45% seen once. The data are from a study of Graves' ophthalmopathy and Graves' hyperthyroidism.

The V gene is TRBV7-2, the J gene TRBJ1-3; tentative D call: TRBD1 (5 bases). This TCR derives from an adult man with Graves' hyperthyroidism. The source material was peripheral blood or thyroid tissue (not recorded which). This chain's CDR3 is CASSLRGGLGGNTIYF. The CDR3 region has the DNA TGTGCCAGCAGCTTAAGGGGAGGGTTAGGTGGAAACACCATATATTTT.